This T cell receptor (beta chain) emerged from a study of blood T cell repertoires in COVID-19. In the study overall: PBMCs, B-cell-depleted T cells, or T cells were the source of the cDNA or gDNA that made up the material.

Germline assignment: CDR1 SGHTA and CDR2 FQGNSA. The CDR3 covers 15 residues. The J segment lost 7 bases and the V segment lost 3 bases, leaving 8 bases of the junction unmatched. TCRdb's copy holds only in-frame clones and misses some; the assay was immunoSEQ multiplex PCR. The sample records a few hundred thousand clones, around nine tenths being singletons. Sequencing was done on a sample of PBMCs or T cells enriched from blood (not recorded which). The sequence was collected from a woman in her forties or fifties who had recovered from COVID-19. The chain couples TRBV7-2 to TRBJ2-1, with 8 bases lining up with TRBD1. CDR3 bases: TGTGCCAGCAGCTTGGACAGGGCCCTTTGGAATGAGCAGTTCTTC. This gives the protein CASSLDRALWNEQFF.